Below are 6 T cell receptor beta chains sequenced from a single sample in a study of PD-1 blockade in classical Hodgkin lymphoma. TCRdb's table, derived via immunoSEQ multiplex PCR, lists solely in-frame clones and lacks some. The table lists roughly 35,000 clones, about 93% of them singletons, with around 0.3% in the top ten. Stated time point: cycle 4 day 1 (C4D1), after 5 to 7 weeks of nivolumab. Brentuximab vedotin exposure varied among the patients, all of whom had relapsed after autologous stem cell transplantation. Starting with thawed PBMCs, CD4+ T cells were purified by magnetic negative selection. The sample in question was CD4+ T cells from blood, obtained before the fourth cycle of nivolumab. Every receptor here comes from a human donor with classical Hodgkin lymphoma.

The chain links TRBV2 to TRBJ1-1, with unresolved D. This CDR3 contains 13 residues. V lost 6 bases and J lost 0, with 8 bases in between. Germline-derived CDR1 and CDR2 are SNHLY and FYNNEI. CDR3 DNA: TGTGCCAGCAGAAACACCATGAACACTGAAGCTTTCTTT. Amino acid sequence: CASRNTMNTEAFF.

The V gene is TRBV7-8, the J gene TRBJ2-1; D unclear. Germline CDR1 is SGHVS and CDR2 is FQNEAQ. There are 13 residues in the CDR3. Between the trimmed V and J ends, which lost 3 bases and 6 bases, there was a span of 9 bases. This chain's CDR3 is CASSFPPGNEQFF. The CDR3 DNA reads as TGTGCCAGCAGCTTCCCCCCTGGCAATGAGCAGTTCTTC. Supplemented by reference TRBV7-8 and TRBJ2-1, the full variable domain reads GAGVSQSPRYKVAKRGQDVALRCDPISGHVSLFWYQQALGQGPEFLTYFQNEAQLDKSGLPSDRFFAERPEGSVSTLKIQRTQQEDSAVYLCASSFPPGNEQFFGPGTRLTVL.

The chain couples TRBV5-4 to TRBJ2-7; D remains ambiguous. Germline V gene data show CDR1 as SGHNT and CDR2 as YYREEE (reference sequence). This CDR3 region has 13 residues. The germline V and J ends were trimmed by 1 base and 1 base, with 6 bases remaining between them. DNA for the CDR3: TGTGCCAGCAGCTTGTACAGTTCCTACGAGCAGTACTTC. Translated, it gives CASSLYSSYEQYF.

This clone was seen a few times. The J gene is TRBJ1-2, the V gene TRBV9, with a tentative D call TRBD1 (5 bases). This CDR3 region has 12 residues. Germline V lookup: CDR1 SGDLS, CDR2 YYNGEE. Trimming took off 4 bases at V and 7 bases at J, with 11 bases between the two ends. The CDR3 bases are TGTGCCAGCAGCCAGGAGGGGCTTGGCTACACCTTC. Translated, it gives CASSQEGLGYTF.

The chain combines TRBV25-1 with TRBJ2-3; 12 bases align to TRBD2. The length of the CDR3 is 15 residues. J gave up 4 bases and V 5 bases, and 4 bases lay outside the gene matches. Germline V gene lookup returns CDR1 MGHDK and CDR2 SYGVNS. Here the CDR3 DNA reads TGTGCCAGCAGTCTAGCGGGAGGGGGCGCAGATACGCAGTATTTT. This sequence encodes CASSLAGGGADTQYF.

The chain uses TRBV21-1 and TRBJ1-5. TRBV21-1 is given as a pseudogene. CDR3 length: 11 residues. The CDR3 DNA reads TGTGCCAGCAGCATGAATCAGCCCCAGCATTTT. Encoded protein: CASSMNQPQHF.